Below are 25 T cell receptor beta chains sequenced from a single sample in a study of CD8 T cells in ankylosing spondylitis. The antigens these receptors bind are not known. Whole-study findings and limits: A motif in TCR beta, a set of under ten highly homologous variants, appeared characteristic of ankylosing spondylitis blood.

TCRdb recomputed calls from the 5' RACE reads with MiXCR, one row per CDR3 protein. The sample carries under 550,000 distinct CDR3 sequences, roughly 25% recorded once. The material sequenced was blood, either unsorted or a sorted T cell fraction (not recorded which). These TCRs come from a male donor with ankylosing spondylitis.

This clonotype was observed a handful of times. The chain recombines TRBV20-1 with TRBJ1-1; D is unresolved. This CDR3 spans 13 amino acids. The V end was cut by 2 bases, the J end by 4 bases, with 11 bases between. The germline V gene encodes CDR1 DFQATT and CDR2 SNEGSKA (reference sequence). The CDR3 region is CSARKGLGTEAFF. Written as DNA, the CDR3 is TGCAGTGCTAGAAAGGGCCTGGGCACTGAAGCTTTCTTT.

This clonotype has more than one count but fewer than ten. The chain recombines TRBV10-3 with TRBJ1-2; 12 nucleotides match TRBD1. Germline V CDR1 and CDR2: ENHRY, SYGVKD. V was clipped by 0 bases and J by 1 base; unmatched bases: 6. The CDR3 covers 18 residues. The CDR3, as DNA: TGTGCCATCAGTGAGTCGACGGGACAGGGGGCTTATAACTATGGCTACACCTTC. Translated: CAISESTGQGAYNYGYTF.

The table lists this clonotype with a count of one. The rearrangement links TRBV6-1 to TRBJ1-6, with 9 bases fitting TRBD1. This CDR3 is 15 amino acids long. Per the germline V gene, CDR1 is MNHNS and CDR2 is SASEGT. V lost 6 bases and J lost 7; bases outside the gene matches: 7. CDR3 loop: CASSRQGGQNSPLHF. The DNA of the CDR3 is TGTGCCAGCAGCAGACAGGGGGGACAAAATTCACCCCTCCACTTT.

The chain is built from TRBV12-3 or TRBV12-4 and TRBJ1-1, with TRBD1 identical over 9 bases. Trimming removed 6 bases from V and 13 bases from J; junction bases left unmatched: 6. The CDR3 has 11 residues. CDR3: CASSLGTGLFF. CDR3 DNA sequence: TGTGCCAGCAGCCTCGGGACAGGGCTTTTCTTT.

This chain uses TRBV27 with TRBJ1-2; the D is unclear. V was shortened by 6 bases and J by 3 bases, with 11 bases between the two germline ends. Looked up from germline, CDR1 is MNHEY and CDR2 is SMNVEV (reference sequence). This CDR3 comprises 13 residues. Written as DNA, the CDR3 is TGTGCCAGCAGCCTTTTCCCAGACTATGGCTACACCTTC. It codes for CASSLFPDYGYTF.

In its sample, this clonotype was seen a few times. V is TRBV7-9 and J is TRBJ1-1; TRBD1 agrees at 8 bases. This CDR3 region has 12 residues. V lost 5 bases to trimming and J lost 8 bases; unmatched junction nucleotides: 4. The germline V gene encodes CDR1 SEHNR and CDR2 FQNEAQ (reference sequence). The CDR3 DNA reads as TGTGCCAGCAGCCCACGGGACAGGGAAGCTTTCTTT. Protein product: CASSPRDREAFF.

The table lists this clonotype with a few counts. The chain combines TRBV4-2 with TRBJ1-5, with 8 bases matching TRBD1. Germline CDR1 is LGHNA and CDR2 is YNFKEQ. Trimming took 3 bases from V and 5 from J; bases not matched to a gene: 6. The CDR3 covers 15 residues. The CDR3 nucleotides read TGTGCCAGCAGCCAGGGGACAGGCGGACATCAGCCCCAGCATTTT. This encodes CASSQGTGGHQPQHF.

A few counts support this clonotype. This sequence joins TRBV29-1 and TRBJ2-1; the match to TRBD1 covers 8 bases. There are 13 residues in the CDR3. Germline CDR1 reads SQVTM; CDR2 reads ANQGSEA. Germline trimming cut 7 bases from V and 4 bases from J; bases unmatched to any gene: 6. This chain's CDR3 is CSGNRGFYNEQFF. CDR3 coding DNA: TGCAGCGGGAACAGGGGGTTTTACAATGAGCAGTTCTTC.

Only a few counts were recorded for this clonotype. This chain joins TRBV5-1 and TRBJ2-1; 15 bases agree with TRBD2. Trimming took 2 bases from V and 3 from J; bases not matched to a gene: 6. The germline V gene has CDR1 SGHRS and CDR2 YFSETQ. This CDR3 has 18 amino acids. The CDR3 DNA follows: TGCGCCAGCAGCTTAGGACTAGCGGGAGGGGGACACTACAATGAGCAGTTCTTC. Translation gives CASSLGLAGGGHYNEQFF.

This clonotype was counted only a few times. The chain links TRBV28 to TRBJ2-7, with 11 bases fitting TRBD2. The germline CDR1 and CDR2 sequences are MDHEN and SYDVKM. V lost 5 bases to trimming and J lost 2 bases; unmatched junction nucleotides: 5. This CDR3 is built from 15 residues. CDR3 nucleotides: TGTGCCAGCAGTCCTCTAGCGGGAGGCGCCTACGAGCAGTACGTC. This translates into CASSPLAGGAYEQYV.

The chain employs TRBV7-2 and TRBJ2-3, with D tentatively TRBD1 or TRBD2 (6 bases each). Germline lookup yields CDR1 SGHTA and CDR2 FQGNSA. The CDR3 totals 15 residues. V was trimmed by 4 bases and J by 2 bases, leaving 13 bases between them. CDR3 residues: CASSWGALNTDTQYF. DNA for the CDR3: TGTGCCAGCAGCTGGGGGGCGCTAAACACAGATACGCAGTATTTT.

The chain carries TRBV20-1 and TRBJ2-2; 10 bases are a match to TRBD1. V lost 6 bases to trimming and J lost 1 base; unmatched junction nucleotides: 5. Germline values: CDR1 DFQATT, CDR2 SNEGSKA (reference sequence). CDR3 length: 15 amino acids. This CDR3 is CSALGQGGNTGELFF. CDR3 sequence (DNA): TGCAGTGCCCTCGGACAGGGGGGGAACACCGGGGAGCTGTTTTTT.

The V gene is TRBV10-3, the J gene TRBJ2-3, with 10 bases lining up with TRBD2. After removal of 3 bases from V and 6 bases from J, the junction contained 6 bases not matched to a gene. Germline V gene lookup returns CDR1 ENHRY and CDR2 SYGVKD. The CDR3 has 15 amino acids. The CDR3 sequence: CAISEKREGQDTQYF. CDR3 nucleotides: TGTGCCATCAGTGAAAAGCGGGAGGGCCAGGATACGCAGTATTTT.

V usage is TRBV4-1 and J usage is TRBJ2-7; D tentatively fits TRBD1 or TRBD2 (5 bases each). Germline-derived CDR1 and CDR2 are MGHRA and YSYEKL. V dropped 3 bases and J dropped 7 bases, with 16 bases sitting between them. CDR3 length equals 14 residues. In DNA, the CDR3 is TGCGCCAGCAGCCAGAGGGACGGCCTAGGAGAGCAGTACGTC. Its protein product is CASSQRDGLGEQYV.

The DNA of the CDR3 is TGTGCCATCAGTGATGGGGCTTTAGATACGCAGTATTTT. It encodes CAISDGALDTQYF. V is TRBV10-3 and J is TRBJ2-3; the D gene is possibly TRBD1 (5 bases). Per the germline V gene, CDR1 is ENHRY and CDR2 is SYGVKD. Between the trimmed V and J ends, which lost 3 bases and 5 bases, there was a span of 9 bases. The CDR3 extends over 13 amino acids.

The chain couples TRBV29-1 to TRBJ2-1; 8 bases are a match to TRBD1. CDR3 length: 12 residues. The trim removed 7 bases at V and 6 bases at J, leaving 5 bases unmatched. CDR1 and CDR2 from the germline V gene are SQVTM and ANQGSEA. CDR3 in DNA: TGCAGCGACCGACAGGGGTTCAATGAGCAGTTCTTC. Translation: CSDRQGFNEQFF.

This clonotype has a handful of counts. This chain links TRBV20-1 with TRBJ2-1; 12 nucleotides agree with TRBD2. The CDR3 totals 15 residues. The V segment lost 5 bases and the J segment 8 bases; nucleotides outside the gene matches: 10. The germline gives CDR1 DFQATT, CDR2 SNEGSKA (reference sequence). The CDR3 region is CSAEKGLAGPYEQFF. CDR3 nucleotides: TGCAGTGCTGAAAAAGGACTAGCGGGACCCTATGAGCAGTTCTTC.

V gene TRBV10-3 combines with J gene TRBJ2-2; perhaps TRBD1 as D (5 bases). CDR3 length: 14 amino acids. Germline V gene lookup returns CDR1 ENHRY and CDR2 SYGVKD. Between the trimmed V and J ends, which lost 4 bases and 4 bases, there was a span of 10 bases. The CDR3 is CAISGAQGTGELFF. DNA of the CDR3: TGTGCCATCAGTGGTGCCCAGGGCACCGGGGAGCTGTTTTTT.

This clonotype appeared a few times. The V and J genes are TRBV3-1 and TRBJ2-7; D call uncertain. Germline loops: CDR1 LGHDT, CDR2 YNNKEL (reference sequence). The CDR3 covers 16 residues. Trimming took off 0 bases at V and 4 bases at J, with 16 bases between the two ends. CDR3 sequence reads: CASSQEPHLGLYEQYF. Written as DNA, the CDR3 is TGTGCCAGCAGCCAAGAACCACATCTCGGTTTGTACGAGCAGTACTTC.

The V call is TRBV11-2, the J call TRBJ2-3; 11 nucleotides line up with TRBD2. J gave up 1 base and V 8 bases, and 11 bases lay outside the gene matches. This CDR3 has 17 amino acids. The V gene's germline CDR1 is SGHAT and CDR2 FQNNGV. The CDR3: CASGARTSGHRTDTQYF. The CDR3 coding sequence is TGTGCCAGCGGCGCCCGGACTAGCGGGCACCGCACAGATACGCAGTATTTT.

V gene TRBV20-1 combines with J gene TRBJ1-1; TRBD1 agrees at 7 bases. The length of the CDR3 is 13 residues. The junction had 2 bases not matched to a gene; V was cut back by 4 bases and J by 0 bases. Germline V gene sequence: CDR1 DFQATT, CDR2 SNEGSKA (reference sequence). CDR3 loop: CSATRGMNTEAFF. The CDR3 DNA follows: TGCAGTGCTACCAGGGGGATGAACACTGAAGCTTTCTTT.

This rearrangement joins TRBV24-1 to TRBJ2-3; perhaps TRBD2 as D (10 bases). CDR3 length: 21 residues. V was shortened by 5 bases and J by 1 base, with 30 bases between the two germline ends. CDR1 and CDR2 (germline): KGHDR, SFDVKD. This chain's CDR3 is CATSAPGQGTSGIPGTDTQYF. The CDR3 bases are TGTGCCACCAGTGCCCCGGGACAGGGAACTAGCGGGATACCTGGCACAGATACGCAGTATTTT.

This clonotype was detected only a few times. The chain joins TRBV24-1 to TRBJ2-3; 11 nucleotides agree with TRBD2. V shed 9 bases and J 0 bases; nucleotides not matched to a gene: 1. Germline loops: CDR1 KGHDR, CDR2 SFDVKD. CDR3 size: 14 residues. For the CDR3, the DNA is TGTGCCACCTCTAGCGGGAGGAGCACAGATACGCAGTATTTT. Translated, it gives CATSSGRSTDTQYF.

V and J are TRBV14 and TRBJ2-1; 11 positions agree with TRBD2. The ends lost 3 bases at V and 7 bases at J; junction bases unmatched: 5. From germline, CDR1 is SGHDN and CDR2 FVKESK. This CDR3 has 15 residues. The CDR3 sequence is CASSQSLAGGNEQFF. The CDR3 DNA is TGTGCCAGCAGCCAGAGTCTAGCGGGGGGTAATGAGCAGTTCTTC.

This clonotype was detected only once. CDR3 sequence: CASSLPVSEQFF. CDR3 in DNA: TGTGCCAGCAGCTTACCCGTAAGTGAGCAGTTCTTC. The chain has TRBV7-9 and TRBJ2-1; D call uncertain. V was pared by 2 bases and J by 9 bases, with 8 bases between. Per the germline V gene, CDR1 is SEHNR and CDR2 is FQNEAQ (reference sequence). The length of the CDR3 is 12 residues.